The source of this T cell receptor (beta chain) is a study of blood T cell repertoires in COVID-19. Overall study context: Specimens from acute and convalescent COVID-19 originated in the United States, Italy and Spain. T cells, B-cell-depleted T cells, or PBMCs supplied cDNA or gDNA.

Per the original data handling: For nucleated cells, counts were estimated from reference gene primer amplification. Data came from immunoSEQ multiplex PCR; TCRdb stores just in-frame clones and leaves some out. V and J calls and clone size are copied from that table; D and trimming were computed from the DNA. The sample gives about 140,000 clones, approximately 86% of which show up once; under 6.5% is in the top ten. CDR1 SGHAT and CDR2 FQNNGV come from the germline V gene. V lost 0 bases to trimming and J lost 14 bases, with 8 bases between them. This CDR3 has 12 amino acids. The chain couples TRBV11-2 to TRBJ1-6; D call uncertain. The sample was peripheral blood. This sequence originates from a human donor in a cohort sampled during active COVID-19. CDR3 DNA: TGTGCCAGCAGCTTAGAAGCGAGAGCCCTCCACTTT. Amino acids: CASSLEARALHF. The variable domain in full, completed from reference TRBV11-2 and TRBJ1-6, reads EAGVAQSPRYKIIEKRQSVAFWCNPISGHATLYWYQQILGQGPKLLIQFQNNGVVDDSQLPKDRFSAERLKGVDSTLKIQPAKLEDSAVYLCASSLEARALHFGNGTRLTVT.